What follows is one T cell receptor (beta chain) and its context. This sample was included in a study of radiotherapy plus CTLA-4 blockade in lung cancer. TCRdb's copy holds only in-frame clones and misses some; the assay was immunoSEQ multiplex PCR. The profile shows around 43,000 clones, more than 65% of them singletons. The sequence came from a human donor with non-small cell lung cancer who had stable disease on radiotherapy plus ipilimumab. The sequencing here drew on peripheral blood, taken from a patient treated with radiotherapy plus ipilimumab.

CDR3 in amino acids: CASRYQGGGELFF. The CDR3 DNA sequence: TGTGCCAGCAGATATCAGGGTGGCGGGGAGCTGTTTTTT. The chain joins TRBV11-3 to TRBJ2-2; perhaps TRBD1 as D (5 bases). Trimming removed 6 bases at V and 7 bases at J, with 12 bases between. This CDR3 comprises 13 residues. Germline CDR1 SGHNT, CDR2 YENEEA.